What follows are 9 T cell receptor beta chains derived from one specimen sequenced in a study of regulatory T cells in long-lasting Graves disease. Time point of the sample: persistent/refractory GD, antithyroid drugs over 5 years with positive TRAb. Construction of the TCR library relied on RNA isolated from PBMCs. Arm-PCR of CDR3 regions with iRepertoire HTBI primers generated TCR beta libraries. TCRdb re-called the multiplex PCR reads through MiXCR, storing one row per CDR3 protein. This sample has about 290,000 distinct CDR3 sequences, with 22% found just once. This specimen was peripheral blood mononuclear cells (PBMCs), taken when the disease was refractory, from a patient treated with antithyroid drugs. All receptors derive from a female donor with Graves disease.

The sample holds many counts of this clonotype. The chain is built from TRBV20-1 and TRBJ2-4; the D is unclear. The CDR3 contains 14 residues. Germline V gives CDR1 DFQATT, CDR2 SNEGSKA (reference sequence). The V end was cut by 0 bases, the J end by 1 base, with 7 bases between. The CDR3 reads CSARDQEAKNIQYF. The CDR3 nucleotides read TGCAGTGCTAGAGATCAGGAGGCCAAAAACATTCAGTACTTC.

This clonotype was seen repeatedly, ten times or more. The rearrangement joins TRBV20-1 to TRBJ1-2, with a tentative D call TRBD1 (6 bases). The CDR3 length is 13 residues. CDR1 and CDR2 from the germline V gene are DFQATT and SNEGSKA (reference sequence). The V end was cut by 6 bases, the J end by 6 bases, with 17 bases between. DNA for the CDR3: TGCAGTGCCGGGGGCGGAGGGTTGCATGGCTACACCTTC. Translating gives CSAGGGGLHGYTF.

This clonotype was found many times. The CDR3 sequence is CASSYPRTGWPYEQYF. The DNA for the CDR3 is TGTGCCAGCAGCTACCCTCGGACAGGGTGGCCCTACGAGCAGTACTTC. The V gene is TRBV6-2 or TRBV6-3, the J gene TRBJ2-7; 8 bases align to TRBD1. The CDR3 sequence is 16 residues long. V lost 6 bases and J lost 2; bases outside the gene matches: 12. Germline V CDR1 and CDR2: MNHEY, SVGEGT.

The chain is built from TRBV5-1 and TRBJ2-6, with D possibly TRBD1 on 5 matching bases. This CDR3 comprises 15 residues. V shed 7 bases and J shed 7 bases, with 18 bases lying between them. Germline V gene data show CDR1 as SGHRS and CDR2 as YFSETQ. The CDR3 DNA reads TGCGCCAGCTCTGGGGCCGGGCCGCCCGCCAACGTCCTGACTTTC. Residues: CASSGAGPPANVLTF.

The rearrangement uses TRBV12-3 or TRBV12-4 and TRBJ2-5, with 7 bases that match TRBD1. The V segment lost 1 base and the J segment 7 bases; nucleotides outside the gene matches: 6. The CDR3 runs 14 residues. CDR3 bases: TGTGCCAGCAGTTTAGTTGAGGGGGCCGGGACCCAGTACTTC. Its translation: CASSLVEGAGTQYF.

This clonotype was observed at least ten times. J is TRBJ1-2 and V is TRBV2; TRBD1 matches at 7 bases. The CDR3 runs to 16 residues. V lost 7 bases, J lost 5 bases, and 16 bases stayed unmatched. Germline CDR1 reads SNHLY; CDR2 reads FYNNEI. The CDR3 here is CASIDRDTNPRYGYTF. CDR3 in DNA: TGTGCCAGCATTGACAGGGACACGAACCCGCGATATGGCTACACCTTC. The full variable domain, with the rest looked up from reference TRBV2 and TRBJ1-2, is EPEVTQTPSHQVTQMGQEVILRCVPISNHLYFYWYRQILGQKVEFLVSFYNNEISEKSEIFDDQFSVERPDGSNFTLKIRSTKLEDSAMYFCASIDRDTNPRYGYTFGSGTRLTVV.

In its sample, this clonotype was seen many times. The chain joins TRBV2 to TRBJ2-5; tentative D call: TRBD2 (5 bases). In germline, CDR1 is SNHLY, CDR2 FYNNEI. CDR3 length: 13 amino acids. V dropped 5 bases and J dropped 5 bases, with 12 bases sitting between them. The CDR3: CASSLPRGETQYF. The CDR3 region has the DNA TGTGCCAGCAGTCTCCCCCGAGGGGAGACCCAGTACTTC.

This clonotype was detected ten times or more. The CDR3 is CASSEETPPQETQYF. CDR3 bases: TGTGCCAGCAGTGAAGAGACTCCACCCCAAGAGACCCAGTACTTC. V and J are TRBV6-2 or TRBV6-3 and TRBJ2-5; D is uncertain. The germline V gene has CDR1 MNHEY and CDR2 SVGEGT. Trimming pared 5 bases from V and 1 base from J, leaving 14 bases between. The CDR3 has 15 residues.

In this sample, this clonotype turned up a few times. The genes are TRBV3-1 and TRBJ2-7; TRBD2 matches at 10 bases. Germline lookup yields CDR1 LGHDT and CDR2 YNNKEL (reference sequence). CDR3 length: 14 residues. V gave up 3 bases and J gave up 6 bases; unmatched junction bases: 5. CDR3 sequence: CASSQGSGRSEQYF. CDR3 DNA sequence: TGTGCCAGCAGCCAGGGTAGCGGGAGGTCCGAGCAGTACTTC.